This T cell receptor (beta chain) is drawn from a study of neurological immune-mediated disorders. cDNA synthesis was performed by 5'RACE with 10-nucleotide random UMIs. TCRdb independently ran MiXCR on the 5' RACE reads; one entry per CDR3 protein. The data hold about 90,000 distinct CDR3 sequences, with over 10% observed a single time. This CDR3 comprises 15 residues. V was clipped by 10 bases and J by 0 bases, with 13 bases between them. CDR1 MNHEY and CDR2 SVGEGT come from the germline V gene. Time point reported: longitudinal time-point 2. This clonotype has a count of ten or more. The chain combines TRBV6-2 or TRBV6-3 with TRBJ2-6, with D possibly being TRBD1 (5 bases). This clonotype was obtained from a female donor with HTLV-1-associated myelopathy (HAM/TSP). Sequencing was performed on PBMCs. CDR3 sequence: CATQGHHSGANVLTF. CDR3 nucleotides: TGTGCCACCCAGGGCCACCACTCTGGGGCCAACGTCCTGACTTTC.